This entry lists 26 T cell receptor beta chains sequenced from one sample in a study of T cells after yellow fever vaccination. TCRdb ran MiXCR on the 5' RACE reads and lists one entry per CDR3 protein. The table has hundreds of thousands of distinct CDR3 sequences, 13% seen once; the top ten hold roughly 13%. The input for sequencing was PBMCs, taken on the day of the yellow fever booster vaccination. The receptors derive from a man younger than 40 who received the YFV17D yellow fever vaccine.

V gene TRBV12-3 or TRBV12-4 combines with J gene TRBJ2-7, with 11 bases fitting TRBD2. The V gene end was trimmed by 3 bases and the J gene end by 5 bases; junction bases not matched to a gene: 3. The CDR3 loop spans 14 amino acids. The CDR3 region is CASSLGLAVDEQYF. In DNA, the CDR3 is TGTGCCAGCAGTTTGGGACTAGCGGTGGACGAGCAGTACTTC.

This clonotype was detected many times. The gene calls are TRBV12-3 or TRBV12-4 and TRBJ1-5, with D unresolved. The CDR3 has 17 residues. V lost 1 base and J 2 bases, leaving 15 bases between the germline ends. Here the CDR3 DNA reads TGTGCCAGCAGTTTAGGTCTACTGGGTTCGGGCAATCAGCCCCAGCATTTT. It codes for CASSLGLLGSGNQPQHF.

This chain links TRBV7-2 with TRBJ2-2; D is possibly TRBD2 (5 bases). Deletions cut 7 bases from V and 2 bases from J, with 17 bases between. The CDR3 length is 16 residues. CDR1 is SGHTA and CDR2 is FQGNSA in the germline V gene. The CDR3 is CASNPDSAVNTGELFF. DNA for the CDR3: TGTGCCAGCAACCCGGACTCCGCGGTTAACACCGGGGAGCTGTTTTTT.

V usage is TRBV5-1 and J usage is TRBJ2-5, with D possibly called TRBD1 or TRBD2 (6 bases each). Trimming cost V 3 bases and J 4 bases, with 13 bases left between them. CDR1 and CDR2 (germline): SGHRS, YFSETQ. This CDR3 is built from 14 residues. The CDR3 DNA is TGCGCCAGCAGCTCTGAGGGGGGCGGAGAGACCCAGTACTTC. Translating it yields CASSSEGGGETQYF.

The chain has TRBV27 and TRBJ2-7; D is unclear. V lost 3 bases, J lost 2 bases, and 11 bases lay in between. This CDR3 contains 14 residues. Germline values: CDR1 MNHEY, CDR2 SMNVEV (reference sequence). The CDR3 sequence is CASSLGPRTYEQYF. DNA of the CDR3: TGTGCCAGCAGTTTGGGTCCGCGCACCTACGAGCAGTACTTC.

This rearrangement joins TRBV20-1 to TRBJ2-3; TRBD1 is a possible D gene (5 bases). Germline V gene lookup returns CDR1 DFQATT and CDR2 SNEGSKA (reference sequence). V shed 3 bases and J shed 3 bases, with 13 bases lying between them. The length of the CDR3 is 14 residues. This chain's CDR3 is CSARERQITDTQYF. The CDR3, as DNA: TGCAGTGCTAGGGAAAGACAGATAACAGATACGCAGTATTTT.

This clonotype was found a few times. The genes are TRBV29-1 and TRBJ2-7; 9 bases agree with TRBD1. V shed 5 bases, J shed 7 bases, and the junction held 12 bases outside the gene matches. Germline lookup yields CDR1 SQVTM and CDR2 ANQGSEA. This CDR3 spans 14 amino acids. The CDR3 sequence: CSVRHTGGVLEQYF. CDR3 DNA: TGCAGCGTTCGACATACAGGGGGCGTTTTGGAGCAGTACTTC.

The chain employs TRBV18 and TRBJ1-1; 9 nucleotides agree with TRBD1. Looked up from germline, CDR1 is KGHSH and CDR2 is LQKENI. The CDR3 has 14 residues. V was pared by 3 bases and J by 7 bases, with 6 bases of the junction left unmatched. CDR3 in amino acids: CASSPLGQGIEAFF. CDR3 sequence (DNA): TGTGCCAGCTCACCGTTGGGACAGGGAATTGAAGCTTTCTTT. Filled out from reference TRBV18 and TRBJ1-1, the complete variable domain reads NAGVMQNPRHLVRRRGQEARLRCSPMKGHSHVYWYRQLPEEGLKFMVYLQKENIIDESGMPKERFSAEFPKEGPSILRIQQVVRGDSAAYFCASSPLGQGIEAFFGQGTRLTVV.

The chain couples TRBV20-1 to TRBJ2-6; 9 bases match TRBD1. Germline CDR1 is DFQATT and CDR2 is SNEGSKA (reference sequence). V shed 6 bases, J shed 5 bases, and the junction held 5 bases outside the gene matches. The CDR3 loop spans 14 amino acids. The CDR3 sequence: CSALQGARANVLTF. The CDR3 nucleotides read TGCAGTGCCTTACAGGGGGCGAGGGCCAACGTCCTGACTTTC.

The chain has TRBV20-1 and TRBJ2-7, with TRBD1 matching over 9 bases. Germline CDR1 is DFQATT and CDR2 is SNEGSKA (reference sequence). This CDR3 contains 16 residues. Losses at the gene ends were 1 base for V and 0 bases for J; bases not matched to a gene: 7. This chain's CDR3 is CSARGGGTGSSYEQYF. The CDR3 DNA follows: TGCAGTGCTAGAGGAGGGGGGACAGGGAGCTCCTACGAGCAGTACTTC.

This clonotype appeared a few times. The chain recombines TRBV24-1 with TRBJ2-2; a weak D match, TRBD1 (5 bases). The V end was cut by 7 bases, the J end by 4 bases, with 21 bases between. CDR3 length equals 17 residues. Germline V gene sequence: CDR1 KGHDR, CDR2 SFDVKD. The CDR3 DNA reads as TGTGCCACCAGCACCTCTGTGGGGCAGGGATCCACCGGGGAGCTGTTTTTT. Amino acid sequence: CATSTSVGQGSTGELFF.

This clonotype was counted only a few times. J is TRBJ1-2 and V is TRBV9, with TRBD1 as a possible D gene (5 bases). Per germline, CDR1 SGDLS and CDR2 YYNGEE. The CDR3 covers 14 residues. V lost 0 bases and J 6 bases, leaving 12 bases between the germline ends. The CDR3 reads CASSVGSGIDGYTF. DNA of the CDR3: TGTGCCAGCAGCGTAGGATCAGGGATCGATGGCTACACCTTC. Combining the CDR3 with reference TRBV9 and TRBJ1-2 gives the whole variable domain DSGVTQTPKHLITATGQRVTLRCSPRSGDLSVYWYQQSLDQGLQFLIQYYNGEERAKGNILERFSAQQFPDLHSELNLSSLELGDSALYFCASSVGSGIDGYTFGSGTRLTVV.

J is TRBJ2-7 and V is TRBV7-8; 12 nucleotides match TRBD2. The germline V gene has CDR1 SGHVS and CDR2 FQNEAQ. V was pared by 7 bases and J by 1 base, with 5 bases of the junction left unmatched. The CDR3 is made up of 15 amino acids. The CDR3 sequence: CASTLTSGSSYEQYF. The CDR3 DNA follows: TGTGCCAGCACTTTGACTAGCGGGAGTTCCTACGAGCAGTACTTC.

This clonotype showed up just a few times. The CDR3 reads CASSPGEADTEAFF. CDR3 DNA sequence: TGCGCCAGCAGCCCCGGGGAAGCGGACACTGAAGCTTTCTTT. The genes are TRBV5-1 and TRBJ1-1; D call uncertain. V dropped 4 bases and J dropped 3 bases, with 13 bases sitting between them. This CDR3 contains 14 residues. The germline V gene has CDR1 SGHRS and CDR2 YFSETQ.

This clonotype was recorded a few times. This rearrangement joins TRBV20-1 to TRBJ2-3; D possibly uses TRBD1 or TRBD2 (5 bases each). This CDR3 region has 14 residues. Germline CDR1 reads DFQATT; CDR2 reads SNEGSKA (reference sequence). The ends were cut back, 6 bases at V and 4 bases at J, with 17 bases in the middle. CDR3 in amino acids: CSAYRTVGADTQYF. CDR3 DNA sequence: TGCAGTGCCTACCGGACGGTGGGGGCAGATACGCAGTATTTT.

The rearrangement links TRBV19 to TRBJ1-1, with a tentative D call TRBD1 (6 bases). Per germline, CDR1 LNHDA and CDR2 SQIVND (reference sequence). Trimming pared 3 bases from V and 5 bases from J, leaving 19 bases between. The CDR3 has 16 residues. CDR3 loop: CASSIPASGARTEAFF. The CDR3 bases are TGTGCCAGTAGTATCCCGGCCTCAGGGGCGAGAACTGAAGCTTTCTTT.

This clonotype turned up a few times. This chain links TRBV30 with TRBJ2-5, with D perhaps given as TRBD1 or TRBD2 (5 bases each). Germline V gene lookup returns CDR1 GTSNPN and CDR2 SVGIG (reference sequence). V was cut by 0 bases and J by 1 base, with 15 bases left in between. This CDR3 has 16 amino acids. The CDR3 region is CAWSVLFGGFQETQYF. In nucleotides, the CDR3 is TGTGCCTGGAGTGTACTTTTTGGGGGTTTCCAAGAGACCCAGTACTTC.

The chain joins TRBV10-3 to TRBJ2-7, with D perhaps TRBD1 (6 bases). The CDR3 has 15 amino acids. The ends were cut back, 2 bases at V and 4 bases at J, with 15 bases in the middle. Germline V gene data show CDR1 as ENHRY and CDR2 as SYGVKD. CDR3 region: CAISETDSVLYEQYF. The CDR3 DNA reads TGTGCCATCAGTGAGACGGACAGTGTTCTTTACGAGCAGTACTTC.

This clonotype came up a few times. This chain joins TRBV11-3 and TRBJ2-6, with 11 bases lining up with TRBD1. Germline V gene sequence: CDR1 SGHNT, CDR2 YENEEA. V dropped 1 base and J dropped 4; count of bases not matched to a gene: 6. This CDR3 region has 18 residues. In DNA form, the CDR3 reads TGTGCCAGCAGCTTAGGGACAGGGGGCCTGTCGGGGGCCAACGTCCTGACTTTC. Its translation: CASSLGTGGLSGANVLTF.

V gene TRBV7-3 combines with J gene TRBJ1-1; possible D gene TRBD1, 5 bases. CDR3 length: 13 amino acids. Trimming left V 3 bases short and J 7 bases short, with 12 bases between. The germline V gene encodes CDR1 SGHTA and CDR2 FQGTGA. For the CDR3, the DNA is TGTGCCAGCAGCTTGGACCGGGACGGTGAAGCTTTCTTT. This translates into CASSLDRDGEAFF.

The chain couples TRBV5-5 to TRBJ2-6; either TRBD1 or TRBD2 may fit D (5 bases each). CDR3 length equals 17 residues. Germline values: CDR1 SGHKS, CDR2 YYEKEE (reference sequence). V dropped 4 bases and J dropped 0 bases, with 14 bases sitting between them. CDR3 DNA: TGTGCCAGCAGCCCCGTGAGGGGCAGCTCTGGGGCCAACGTCCTGACTTTC. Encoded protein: CASSPVRGSSGANVLTF.

CDR3 DNA sequence: TGCAGTGCTAGAAACCCACAGGTATCCATCTACGAGCAGTACTTC. This translates into CSARNPQVSIYEQYF. This chain uses TRBV20-1 with TRBJ2-7, with D maybe TRBD1 (5 bases). The V end lost 2 bases, the J end lost 3 bases, and 17 bases lay between the germline ends. Germline values: CDR1 DFQATT, CDR2 SNEGSKA (reference sequence). CDR3 size: 15 residues.

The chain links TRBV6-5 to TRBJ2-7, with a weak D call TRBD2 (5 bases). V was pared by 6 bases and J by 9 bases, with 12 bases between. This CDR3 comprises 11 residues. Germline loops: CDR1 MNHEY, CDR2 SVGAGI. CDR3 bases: TGTGCCAGCAGCCAACTAGACGCGCAGTACTTC. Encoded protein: CASSQLDAQYF.

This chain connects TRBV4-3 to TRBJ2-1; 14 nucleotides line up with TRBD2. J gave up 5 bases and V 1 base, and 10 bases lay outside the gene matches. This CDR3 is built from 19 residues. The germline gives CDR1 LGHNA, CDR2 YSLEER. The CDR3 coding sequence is TGCGCCAGCAGCCAAGTTTTGGGACTAGCGGGAGTCGAAAACAATGAGCAGTTCTTC. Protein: CASSQVLGLAGVENNEQFF.

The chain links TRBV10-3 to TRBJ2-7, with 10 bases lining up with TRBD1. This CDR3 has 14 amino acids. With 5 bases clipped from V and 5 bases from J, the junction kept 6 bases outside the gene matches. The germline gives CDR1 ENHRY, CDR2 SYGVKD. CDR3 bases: TGTGCCATCAGTCGGGACAGGGGCTTTGACGAGCAGTACTTC. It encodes CAISRDRGFDEQYF.

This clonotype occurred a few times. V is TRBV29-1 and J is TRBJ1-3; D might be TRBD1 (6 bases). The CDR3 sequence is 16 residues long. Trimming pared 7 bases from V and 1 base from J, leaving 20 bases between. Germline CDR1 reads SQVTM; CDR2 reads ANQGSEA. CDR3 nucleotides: TGCAGCGCCGGTGGGGCTCAGGGGTTTTCTGGAAACACCATATATTTT. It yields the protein CSAGGAQGFSGNTIYF.